One sample yielded the 17 T cell receptor beta chains listed below, sequenced in a study of OX40 agonist ivuxolimab in advanced cancers. The protocol was immunoSEQ multiplex PCR, while the TCRdb copy is restricted to in-frame clones and leaves out a portion. Counted here are approximately 90,000 clones, under 95% occurring once; the ten biggest clones make up 8.7%. Material: CD4+ or CD8+ T cells sorted from blood, obtained in a trial of the OX40 agonist ivuxolimab. The receptors come from an adult with an advanced solid tumor such as melanoma, head and neck, liver or kidney cancer.

The chain carries TRBV28 and TRBJ2-7; D gene unclear. Trimming stripped 6 bases from V and 0 bases from J, with 15 bases between. Germline assignment: CDR1 MDHEN and CDR2 SYDVKM. This CDR3 has 15 amino acids. DNA of the CDR3: TGTGCCAGCAGCCTCAGCCGCCCGGGCTCCTACGAGCAGTACTTC. It specifies CASSLSRPGSYEQYF.

The genes are TRBV28 and TRBJ2-7; D could derive from TRBD1 or TRBD2 (5 bases each). V was cut by 6 bases and J by 0 bases, with 18 bases left in between. The CDR3 is 16 amino acids. CDR1 and CDR2 (germline): MDHEN, SYDVKM. CDR3 nucleotide sequence: TGTGCCAGCAGCCCCGGTGGGGGAAAGTACTCCTACGAGCAGTACTTC. It yields the protein CASSPGGGKYSYEQYF.

V and J are TRBV5-6 and TRBJ1-2; TRBD1 matches at 8 bases. This CDR3 comprises 14 residues. Germline CDR1 reads SGHDT; CDR2 reads YYEEEE. V trimming: 0 bases; J trimming: 7 bases; junction bases outside the gene matches: 5. The CDR3 loop is CASSLGQGASGYTF. The CDR3 bases are TGTGCCAGCAGCTTGGGGCAGGGGGCTAGTGGCTACACCTTC. Full variable domain (outside the CDR3, taken from reference TRBV5-6 and TRBJ1-2): DAGVTQSPTHLIKTRGQQVTLRCSPKSGHDTVSWYQQALGQGPQFIFQYYEEEERQRGNFPDRFSGHQFPNYSSELNVNALLLGDSALYLCASSLGQGASGYTFGSGTRLTVV.

As regards this clone: The sample contains more than one DNA sequence encoding this CDR3. The chain carries TRBV27 and TRBJ1-5; 7 positions match TRBD1. With V trimmed by 6 bases and J by 4 bases, 9 bases remained unmatched. CDR3 size: 15 residues. Germline loops: CDR1 MNHEY, CDR2 SMNVEV (reference sequence). CDR3 sequence: CASSPRGQRNQPQHF. The CDR3 nucleotides are TGTGCCAGCAGCCCTCGGGGACAGAGAAATCAGCCCCAGCATTTT.

In this sample, this clone turned up a few times. This rearrangement joins TRBV28 to TRBJ1-2, with D unclear. Germline CDR1 reads MDHEN; CDR2 reads SYDVKM. Deletions cut 10 bases from V and 8 bases from J, with 20 bases between. This CDR3 comprises 13 residues. This chain's CDR3 is CAIARYGGRGYTF. CDR3 coding DNA: TGTGCCATCGCGCGTTACGGCGGCAGGGGCTACACCTTC.

The V call is TRBV5-6, the J call TRBJ1-2; D remains ambiguous. The CDR3 loop spans 12 amino acids. V dropped 5 bases and J dropped 7 bases, with 12 bases sitting between them. Germline V gene lookup returns CDR1 SGHDT and CDR2 YYEEEE. CDR3 sequence (DNA): TGTGCCAGCAGTTGGCTCTCGTCTGGCTACACCTTC. This gives the protein CASSWLSSGYTF.

The CDR3 DNA reads TGTGCCAGCAGTTCCCCCGGGACAGGGACCGGGGAGCTGTTTTTT. Its translation is CASSSPGTGTGELFF. The chain combines TRBV27 with TRBJ2-2; 9 nucleotides align to TRBD1. The CDR3 runs 15 residues. V lost 4 bases and J lost 5; bases outside the gene matches: 5. Germline V lookup: CDR1 MNHEY, CDR2 SMNVEV (reference sequence).

V and J are TRBV7-9 and TRBJ2-7, with 9 nucleotides matching TRBD1. Germline CDR1 and CDR2: SEHNR and FQNEAQ (reference sequence). The CDR3 loop spans 12 amino acids. V shed 8 bases, J shed 7 bases, and the junction held 6 bases outside the gene matches. The CDR3 sequence: CASGQGQGEQYF. CDR3 DNA: TGTGCCAGCGGACAGGGGCAGGGGGAGCAGTACTTC.

This chain links TRBV14 with TRBJ2-5; 9 nucleotides match TRBD1. The CDR3 length is 13 residues. Germline values: CDR1 SGHDN, CDR2 FVKESK. V gave up 5 bases and J gave up 7 bases; unmatched junction bases: 5. In DNA form, the CDR3 reads TGTGCCAGCAGCTGGACAGGGGCGGGGACCCAGTACTTC. This encodes CASSWTGAGTQYF. Using reference TRBV14 and TRBJ2-5 for the parts outside the CDR3, the full variable domain is EAGVTQFPSHSVIEKGQTVTLRCDPISGHDNLYWYRRVMGKEIKFLLHFVKESKQDESGMPNNRFLAERTGGTYSTLKVQPAELEDSGVYFCASSWTGAGTQYFGPGTRLLVL.

This rearrangement joins TRBV27 to TRBJ1-6; perhaps TRBD1 as D (5 bases). Germline CDR1 reads MNHEY; CDR2 reads SMNVEV (reference sequence). Trimming left V 2 bases short and J 10 bases short, with 12 bases between. The CDR3 contains 14 residues. CDR3: CASSLVDRESPLHF. The CDR3 coding sequence is TGTGCCAGCAGTTTAGTTGACAGAGAATCACCCCTCCACTTT.

This chain connects TRBV29-1 to TRBJ2-5; D gene uncertain. The V end lost 7 bases, the J end lost 1 base, and 13 bases lay between the germline ends. The CDR3 is made up of 13 amino acids. Germline-derived CDR1 and CDR2 are SQVTM and ANQGSEA. The CDR3, as DNA: TGCAGCGCCTTTCGACGCCCCCAAGAGACCCAGTACTTC. Protein sequence: CSAFRRPQETQYF.

The genes are TRBV6-1 and TRBJ2-7, with D unclear. V lost 4 bases and J lost 3, with 10 bases in between. Germline V gene sequence: CDR1 MNHNS, CDR2 SASEGT. The CDR3 is 13 amino acids. The CDR3 sequence is CASSVGFFYEQYF. In DNA, the CDR3 is TGTGCCAGCAGTGTAGGGTTCTTCTACGAGCAGTACTTC.

The chain recombines TRBV5-1 with TRBJ1-4, with TRBD1 matching over 8 bases. J was trimmed by 8 bases and V by 4 bases; bases with no gene match: 7. The CDR3 has 14 amino acids. Germline V gene lookup returns CDR1 SGHRS and CDR2 YFSETQ. Here the CDR3 DNA reads TGCGCCAGCAGCCAAACAGGGGGTGAAGAAAAACTGTTTTTT. Amino acid sequence: CASSQTGGEEKLFF.

For the CDR3, the DNA is TGTGCCAGCAGCGCTATATCGGGAGGCGTAGCCAATGAGCAGTTCTTC. This encodes CASSAISGGVANEQFF. The chain has TRBV9 and TRBJ2-1, with TRBD2 matching over 7 bases. Germline values: CDR1 SGDLS, CDR2 YYNGEE. CDR3 length: 16 amino acids. V lost 3 bases and J lost 6; bases outside the gene matches: 12.

J is TRBJ1-4 and V is TRBV6-5, with a possible D match to TRBD1 (6 bases). The CDR3 consists of 14 residues. Germline CDR1 MNHEY, CDR2 SVGAGI. Trimming removed 6 bases at V and 4 bases at J, with 12 bases between. The CDR3, as DNA: TGTGCCAGCAGCTTACAAGGGGGTAATGAAAAACTGTTTTTT. It is translated as CASSLQGGNEKLFF.

This clone counts as medium-sized. This chain joins TRBV6-5 and TRBJ2-4; tentative D call: TRBD1 (6 bases). The germline V gene encodes CDR1 MNHEY and CDR2 SVGAGI. Trimming took 2 bases from V and 5 from J, leaving 7 bases between them. This CDR3 region has 13 residues. CDR3 sequence: CASSYGQQNIQYF. DNA of the CDR3: TGTGCCAGCAGTTACGGACAGCAAAACATTCAGTACTTC.

The chain combines TRBV13 with TRBJ1-5; no clear D gene. The CDR3 extends over 12 amino acids. V was clipped by 4 bases and J by 4 bases, with 5 bases between them. Germline-derived CDR1 and CDR2 are PRHDT and FYEKMQ (reference sequence). CDR3 amino acids: CASSSRNQPQHF. The CDR3 bases are TGTGCCAGCAGCTCAAGGAATCAGCCCCAGCATTTT.